These T cell receptor beta chains were read from a single sample in a study of cytomegalovirus exposure and HLA in healthy donors. Profiling relied on immunoSEQ multiplex PCR, and the TCRdb table lists in-frame clones only, not all of them. The table lists approximately 150,000 clones, roughly 80% of them singletons, with about 1.9% in the top ten. The sample consisted of PBMCs. These receptors were taken from a human donor in good health. The CDR3 runs from the conserved cysteine through the conserved F or W. The D gene is left open where the match is weak. Size is omitted from some rows. Given values are once, few, many or a class for expanded clones.

TGTGCCAGCAGCTTAGATCGGTGGCGGGGGGAATCCAATGAGCAGTTCTTC CASSLDRWRGESNEQFF TRBD2 TRBV11-3 . TRBJ2-1
TGTGCCAGTAGCAATACCGGGACAGGGCTTTATGAGCAGTTCTTC CASSNTGTGLYEQFF TRBD1 TRBV19 . TRBJ2-1
TGCGCCAGCAGCAGGTCCCCGGTCGGACAGGGTATTTTTGAGCAGTTCTTC CASSRSPVGQGIFEQFF TRBD1 TRBV5-1 once TRBJ2-1
TGTGCCAGCAGCTGGGGGACAGGGAGGGAGGACACTGAAGCTTTCTTT CASSWGTGREDTEAFF TRBD1 TRBV5-6 . TRBJ1-1
TGTGCCAGCAGCTTAGGGGAAGGGGGAGACTACGAGCAGTACTTC CASSLGEGGDYEQYF . TRBV7-6 . TRBJ2-7
TGCAGCGTTGTACGGACAGGGGGAAACAATGAACAGTTCTTC CSVVRTGGNNEQFF TRBD1 TRBV29-1 . TRBJ2-1
TGTGCCAGCAGCTTCGCAGGGGGCTGGGGTTTAAATCAGCCCCAGCATTTT CASSFAGGWGLNQPQHF TRBD1 TRBV5-5 once TRBJ1-5
TGTGCCAGCAGCTGGGGGGGACTCACCCCCTACGAGCAGTACTTC CASSWGGLTPYEQYF TRBD2 TRBV11-3 . TRBJ2-7
TGTGCCAGCTCCCCGCCGGACAGGGGCGAGCAGTACTTC CASSPPDRGEQYF TRBD1 TRBV18 . TRBJ2-7
TGCGCCAGCAGCTTGGAAGCGGGATGGGGTGAAGCTTTCTTT CASSLEAGWGEAFF . TRBV5-1 . TRBJ1-1